This T cell receptor beta chain emerged from a study of blood T cell repertoires in COVID-19. Looked up from germline, CDR1 is SGDLS and CDR2 is YYNGEE. Trimming took 4 bases from V and 2 from J; bases not matched to a gene: 9. The CDR3 totals 16 residues. Clones were read by immunoSEQ multiplex PCR, and TCRdb kept only the in-frame ones, dropping some. The repertoire has approximately 220,000 clones, under 90% of them found once; the top ten carry 2.5%. The sample comprised peripheral blood. The receptor's source is a woman between 35 and 50 years old with active or convalescent COVID-19. V is TRBV9 and J is TRBJ2-1; 7 bases fit TRBD2. CDR3 DNA: TGTGCCAGCAGCCGCCAGTCGCGGGGGACCTACAATGAGCAGTTCTTC. Amino acid sequence: CASSRQSRGTYNEQFF.